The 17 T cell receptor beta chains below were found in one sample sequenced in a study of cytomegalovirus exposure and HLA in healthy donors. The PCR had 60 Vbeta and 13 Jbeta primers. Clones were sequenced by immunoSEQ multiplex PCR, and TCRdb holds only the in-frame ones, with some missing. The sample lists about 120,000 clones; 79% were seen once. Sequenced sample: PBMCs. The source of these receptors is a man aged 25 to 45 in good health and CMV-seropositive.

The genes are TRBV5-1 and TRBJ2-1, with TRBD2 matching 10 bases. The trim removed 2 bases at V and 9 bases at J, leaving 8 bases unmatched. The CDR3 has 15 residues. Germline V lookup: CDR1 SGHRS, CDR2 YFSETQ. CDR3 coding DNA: TGCGCCAGCAGCTTATCCGGGACTAGCGCAGGTGAGCAGTTCTTC. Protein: CASSLSGTSAGEQFF.

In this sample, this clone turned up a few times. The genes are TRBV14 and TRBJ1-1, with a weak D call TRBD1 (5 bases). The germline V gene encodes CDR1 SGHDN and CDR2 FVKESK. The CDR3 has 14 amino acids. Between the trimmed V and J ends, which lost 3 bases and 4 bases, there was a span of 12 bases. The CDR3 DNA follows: TGTGCCAGCAGCCAGTCCAGGGCTTTCACTGAAGCTTTCTTT. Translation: CASSQSRAFTEAFF. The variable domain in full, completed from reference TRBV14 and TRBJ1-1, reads EAGVTQFPSHSVIEKGQTVTLRCDPISGHDNLYWYRRVMGKEIKFLLHFVKESKQDESGMPNNRFLAERTGGTYSTLKVQPAELEDSGVYFCASSQSRAFTEAFFGQGTRLTVV.

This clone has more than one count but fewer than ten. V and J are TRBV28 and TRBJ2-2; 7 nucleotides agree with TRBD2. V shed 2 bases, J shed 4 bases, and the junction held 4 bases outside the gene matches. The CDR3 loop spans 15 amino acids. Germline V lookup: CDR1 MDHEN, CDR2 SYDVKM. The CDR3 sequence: CASSLDLAGTGELFF. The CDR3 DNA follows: TGTGCCAGCAGTTTAGATTTAGCGGGCACCGGGGAGCTGTTTTTT.

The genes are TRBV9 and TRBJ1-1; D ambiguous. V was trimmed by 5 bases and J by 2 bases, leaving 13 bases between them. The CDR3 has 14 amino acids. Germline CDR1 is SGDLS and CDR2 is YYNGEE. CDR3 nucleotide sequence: TGTGCCAGCAGACCGGGAACGAGCAACACTGAAGCTTTCTTT. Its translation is CASRPGTSNTEAFF.

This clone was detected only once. The chain's CDR3 is CASSSRVLAANTGELFF. The CDR3, as DNA: TGTGCCAGCAGCTCCCGGGTATTGGCGGCGAACACCGGGGAGCTGTTTTTT. V and J are TRBV7-6 and TRBJ2-2; the D is unclear. Trimming cost V 4 bases and J 0 bases, with 15 bases left between them. CDR1 is SGHVS and CDR2 is FNYEAQ in the germline V gene. The CDR3 has 17 amino acids.

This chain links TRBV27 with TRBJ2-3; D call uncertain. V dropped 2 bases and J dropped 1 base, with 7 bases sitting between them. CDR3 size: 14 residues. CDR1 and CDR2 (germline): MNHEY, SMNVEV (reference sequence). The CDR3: CASSLRVGTDTQYF. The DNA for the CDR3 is TGTGCCAGCAGTTTACGGGTAGGCACAGATACGCAGTATTTT.

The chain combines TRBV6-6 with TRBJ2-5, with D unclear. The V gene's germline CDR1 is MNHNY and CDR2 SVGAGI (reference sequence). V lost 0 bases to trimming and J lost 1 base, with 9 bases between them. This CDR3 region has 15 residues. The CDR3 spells CASSYSIAVQETQYF. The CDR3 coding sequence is TGTGCCAGCAGTTACTCGATTGCGGTCCAAGAGACCCAGTACTTC.

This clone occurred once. The CDR3 protein is CAISKTGASGKLFF. Written as DNA, the CDR3 is TGTGCCATCAGTAAGACAGGGGCATCGGGGAAACTGTTTTTT. The rearrangement uses TRBV10-3 and TRBJ1-4; 8 nucleotides line up with TRBD1. Germline CDR1 and CDR2: ENHRY and SYGVKD. The CDR3 has 14 amino acids. The ends lost 5 bases at V and 11 bases at J; junction bases unmatched: 10.

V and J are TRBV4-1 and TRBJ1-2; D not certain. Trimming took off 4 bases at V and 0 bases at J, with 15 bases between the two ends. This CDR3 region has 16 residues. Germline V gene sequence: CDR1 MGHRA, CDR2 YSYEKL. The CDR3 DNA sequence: TGCGCCAGCAGCCGCCATTACAGAACTGCTAACTATGGCTACACCTTC. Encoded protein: CASSRHYRTANYGYTF.

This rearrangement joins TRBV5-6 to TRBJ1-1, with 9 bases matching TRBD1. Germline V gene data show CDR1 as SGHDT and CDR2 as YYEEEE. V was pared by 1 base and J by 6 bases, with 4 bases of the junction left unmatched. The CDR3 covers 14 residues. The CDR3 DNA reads TGTGCCAGCAGCTTGAGGGACAGGGTGCCTGAAGCTTTCTTT. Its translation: CASSLRDRVPEAFF.

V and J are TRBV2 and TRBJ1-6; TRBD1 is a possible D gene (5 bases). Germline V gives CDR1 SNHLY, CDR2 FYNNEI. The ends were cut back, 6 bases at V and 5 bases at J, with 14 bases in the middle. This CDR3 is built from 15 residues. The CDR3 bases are TGTGCCAGCAGCGATACGGGGGACCATAATTCACCCCTCCACTTT. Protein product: CASSDTGDHNSPLHF.

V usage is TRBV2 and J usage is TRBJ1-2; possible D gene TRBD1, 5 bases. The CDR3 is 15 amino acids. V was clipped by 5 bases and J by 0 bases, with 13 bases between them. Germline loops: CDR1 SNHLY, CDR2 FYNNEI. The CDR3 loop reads CASSRAGVANYGYTF. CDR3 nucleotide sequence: TGTGCCAGCAGTAGGGCGGGGGTGGCTAACTATGGCTACACCTTC.

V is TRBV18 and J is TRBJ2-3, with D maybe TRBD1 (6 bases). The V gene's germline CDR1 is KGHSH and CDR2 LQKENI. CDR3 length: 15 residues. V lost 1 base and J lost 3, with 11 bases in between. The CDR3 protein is CASSPQGESTDTQYF. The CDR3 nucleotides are TGTGCCAGCTCACCACAGGGGGAGTCAACAGATACGCAGTATTTT.

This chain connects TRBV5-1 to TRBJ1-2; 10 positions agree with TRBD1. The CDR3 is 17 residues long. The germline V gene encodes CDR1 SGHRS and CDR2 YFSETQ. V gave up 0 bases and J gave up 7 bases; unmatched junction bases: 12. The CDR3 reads CASSLGAGTGDLRGYTF. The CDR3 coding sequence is TGCGCCAGCAGCTTGGGGGCTGGGACAGGGGATTTGCGTGGCTACACCTTC.

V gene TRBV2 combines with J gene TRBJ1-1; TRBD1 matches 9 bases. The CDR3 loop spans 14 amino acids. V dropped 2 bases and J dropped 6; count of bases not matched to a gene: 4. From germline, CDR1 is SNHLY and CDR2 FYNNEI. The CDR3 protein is CASSEPQGAPEAFF. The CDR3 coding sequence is TGTGCCAGCAGTGAACCACAGGGGGCGCCTGAAGCTTTCTTT.

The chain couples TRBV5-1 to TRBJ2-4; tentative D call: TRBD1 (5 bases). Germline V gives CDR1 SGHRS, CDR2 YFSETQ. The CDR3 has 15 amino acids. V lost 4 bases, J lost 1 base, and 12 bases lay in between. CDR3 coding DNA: TGCGCCAGCAGCATCGAGGACACGGCCAAAAACATTCAGTACTTC. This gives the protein CASSIEDTAKNIQYF.

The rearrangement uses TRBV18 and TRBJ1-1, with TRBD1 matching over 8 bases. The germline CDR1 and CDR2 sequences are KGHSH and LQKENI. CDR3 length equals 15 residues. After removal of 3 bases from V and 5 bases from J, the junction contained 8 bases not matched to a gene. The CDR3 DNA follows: TGTGCCAGCTCACCCAGTACAGGGGGTCGAACTGAAGCTTTCTTT. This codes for CASSPSTGGRTEAFF.